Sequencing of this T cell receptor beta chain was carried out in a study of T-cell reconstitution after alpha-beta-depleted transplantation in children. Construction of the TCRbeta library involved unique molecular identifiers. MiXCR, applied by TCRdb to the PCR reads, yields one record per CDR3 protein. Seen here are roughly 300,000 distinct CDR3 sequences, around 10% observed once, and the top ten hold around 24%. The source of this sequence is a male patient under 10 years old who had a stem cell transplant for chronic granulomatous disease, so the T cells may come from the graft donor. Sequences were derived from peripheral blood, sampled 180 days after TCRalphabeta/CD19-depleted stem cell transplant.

The CDR3, as DNA: TGTGCCAGCAGCGTCGACAGGGGTAACGTGTACAATGAGCAGTTCTTC. Translated: CASSVDRGNVYNEQFF. The V gene is TRBV9, the J gene TRBJ2-1; 8 bases agree with TRBD1. With V trimmed by 2 bases and J by 4 bases, 8 bases remained unmatched. The CDR3 totals 16 residues. CDR1 SGDLS and CDR2 YYNGEE come from the germline V gene. Drawing the rest from reference TRBV9 and TRBJ2-1, the complete variable domain is DSGVTQTPKHLITATGQRVTLRCSPRSGDLSVYWYQQSLDQGLQFLIQYYNGEERAKGNILERFSAQQFPDLHSELNLSSLELGDSALYFCASSVDRGNVYNEQFFGPGTRLTVL.